This T cell receptor (beta chain) came from a study of CD8+CD57+ T cells in acquired aplastic anemia. Profiling of TCR beta VDJ combinations and CDR3 sequences used genomic DNA as template. TCRdb reprocessed the reads via MiXCR and lists one record per CDR3 protein. The sample lists fewer than 200,000 distinct CDR3 sequences, roughly 50% occurring once. Study observations and caveats: The same twenty-nine CD8+ CDR3 sequences occurred in patients and in controls.

An expansion of CD8+CD57+ cells by flow cytometry had been shown in patients chosen for sequencing. In this sample, this clonotype turned up many times. Its specificity is unknown. The TCR sequence derives from a human donor with aplastic anemia. Input material: sorted CD4+, CD8+, or CD8+CD57+ T cells (not recorded which) from PBMCs.

The CDR3 protein is CSASMGGASYEQYF. CDR3 DNA sequence: TGCAGTGCTAGCATGGGGGGGGCCTCCTACGAGCAGTACTTC. The chain links TRBV20-1 to TRBJ2-7; D is perhaps TRBD2 (7 bases). In germline, CDR1 is DFQATT, CDR2 SNEGSKA (reference sequence). This CDR3 contains 14 residues. V was trimmed by 3 bases and J by 0 bases, leaving 12 bases between them.